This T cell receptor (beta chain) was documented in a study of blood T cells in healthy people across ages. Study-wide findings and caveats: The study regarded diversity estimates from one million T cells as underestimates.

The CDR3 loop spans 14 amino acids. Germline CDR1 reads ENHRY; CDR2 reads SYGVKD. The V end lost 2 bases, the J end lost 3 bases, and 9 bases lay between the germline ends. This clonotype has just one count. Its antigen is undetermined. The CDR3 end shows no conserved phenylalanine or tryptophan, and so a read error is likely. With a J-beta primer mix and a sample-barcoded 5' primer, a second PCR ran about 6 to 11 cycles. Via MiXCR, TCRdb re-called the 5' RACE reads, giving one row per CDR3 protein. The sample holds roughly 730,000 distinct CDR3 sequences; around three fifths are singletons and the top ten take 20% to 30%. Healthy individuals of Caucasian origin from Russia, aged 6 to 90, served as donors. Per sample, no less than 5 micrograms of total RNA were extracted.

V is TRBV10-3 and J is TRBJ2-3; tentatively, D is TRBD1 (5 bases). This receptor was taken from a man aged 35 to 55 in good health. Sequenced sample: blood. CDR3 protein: CAISEGAATDTQYV. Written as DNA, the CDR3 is TGTGCCATCAGTGAGGGGGCGGCGACAGATACGCAGTATGTT.